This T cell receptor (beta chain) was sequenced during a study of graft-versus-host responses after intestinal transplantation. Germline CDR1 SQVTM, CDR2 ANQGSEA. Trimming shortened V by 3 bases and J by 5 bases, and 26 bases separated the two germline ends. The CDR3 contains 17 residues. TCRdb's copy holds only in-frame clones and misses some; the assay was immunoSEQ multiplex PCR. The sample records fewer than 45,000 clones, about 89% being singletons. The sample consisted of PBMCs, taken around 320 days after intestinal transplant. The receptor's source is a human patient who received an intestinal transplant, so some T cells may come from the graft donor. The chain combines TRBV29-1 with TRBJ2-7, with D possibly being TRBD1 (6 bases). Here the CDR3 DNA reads TGCAGCGTTGACTCTTACGGATTGGGGGCCGGTGGGAACGAGCAGTACTTC. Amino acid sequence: CSVDSYGLGAGGNEQYF.